The rows below give T cell receptor beta chains drawn from one sample of a study of shared clonotypes between healthy human individuals. Using immunoSEQ multiplex PCR, the repertoire was profiled, and TCRdb retains in-frame clones only, with some absent. The data show fewer than 500,000 clones, almost 80% seen once. Sequenced: PBMCs. The receptors were sampled from a woman aged 40 to 49 in good health. Some clones in this sample may be carry-over from other donors' samples. Both conserved end residues are part of each CDR3. A D gene is named only where the DNA matches it firmly. A row's size may be missing; if present it is once, few, many or a size class.

cdr3_length j_call v_call clone_size d_call cdr3_nt cdr3_aa
15 TRBJ2-7 TRBV27 - TRBD2 TGTGCCAGCAGTCGGAAGCGGGAGATAAAGTACGAGCAGTACTTC CASSRKREIKYEQYF
17 TRBJ2-1 TRBV27 - TRBD2 TGTGCCAGCAGTTCCCTAGGGCTAGCGGGGGCCTACAATGAGCAGTTCTTC CASSSLGLAGAYNEQFF
16 TRBJ2-1 TRBV6-5 many - TGTGCCAGCAGTTACGCCCGGGGGAGTTCCTACAATGAGCAGTTCTTC CASSYARGSSYNEQFF
13 TRBJ2-3 TRBV19 - - TGTGCCAGCCGAATAACAGGGACAGATACGCAGTATTTT CASRITGTDTQYF
14 TRBJ1-1 TRBV6-6 once - TGTGCCAGCAGGTCAGACAAGGTGAACACTGAAGCTTTCTTT CASRSDKVNTEAFF
17 TRBJ1-3 TRBV18 - - TGTGCCAGCTCACCGAGGAAAGCCGGGGACTCTGGAAACACCATATATTTT CASSPRKAGDSGNTIYF
14 TRBJ2-1 TRBV15 - - TGTGCCACCAGGGACAGACAATCTTACAATGAGCAGTTCTTC CATRDRQSYNEQFF
14 TRBJ2-2 TRBV6-4 - - TGTGCCAGCAGTGTCGATCGTAGCTCCGGGGAGCTGTTTTTT CASSVDRSSGELFF
14 TRBJ2-1 TRBV11-1 - - TGTGCCAGCAGCTTATCCCGGACCTACAATGAGCAGTTCTTC CASSLSRTYNEQFF
13 TRBJ1-2 TRBV4-1 - TRBD1 TGCGCCAGCAGCCGGGACAGGGACTATGGCTACACCTTC CASSRDRDYGYTF
15 TRBJ2-1 TRBV28 - - TGTGCCAGCAGTTTATATCGGGGCAGATACAATGAGCAGTTCTTC CASSLYRGRYNEQFF
16 TRBJ1-2 TRBV27 - TRBD1 TGTGCCAGCAGTTTATGGGGACAGGGGGCAAACTATGGCTACACCTTC CASSLWGQGANYGYTF
15 TRBJ2-7 TRBV5-1 - - TGCGCCAGCAGCTTGGGTCGGGGTGCCTCCTACGAGCAGTACTTC CASSLGRGASYEQYF
13 TRBJ1-2 TRBV19 - - TGTGCCAGTAGTCCGGGACGGGACTATGGCTACACCTTC CASSPGRDYGYTF
15 TRBJ2-1 TRBV9 once - TGTGCCAGCAGCGTAGTCGGGACTCCTTACAATGAGCAGTTCTTC CASSVVGTPYNEQFF
16 TRBJ2-1 TRBV4-2 - TRBD1 TGTGCCAGCAGCCTCAAGCCCGGGACAGGGGGCGATGAGCAGTTCTTC CASSLKPGTGGDEQFF
18 TRBJ2-1 TRBV9 - TRBD2 TGTGCCAGCAGCGTAGGGGAGGGGACTAGCGGGAGGTGGAATGAGCAGTTCTTC CASSVGEGTSGRWNEQFF
13 TRBJ2-1 TRBV11-2 few TRBD2 TGTGCCAGCAGCTTAGGACTAGCGAATGAGCAGTTCTTC CASSLGLANEQFF
16 TRBJ2-5 TRBV27 - - TGTGCCAGCAGGGATCAGGGAGAGGGGTACCAAGAGACCCAGTACTTC CASRDQGEGYQETQYF
11 TRBJ2-5 TRBV20-1 - - TGCAGTGCGAGGGGAGAAGAGACCCAGTACTTC CSARGEETQYF
12 TRBJ2-7 TRBV18 few - TGTGCCAGCTCACCACCCGCCTACGAGCAGTACTTC CASSPPAYEQYF
14 TRBJ2-6 TRBV5-1 few - TGCGCCAGCAGCTTGGATAGTGGGGCCAACGTCCTGACTTTC CASSLDSGANVLTF
15 TRBJ2-6 TRBV5-4 - - TGTGCCAGCAGCCGCCCTAGTTCTGGGGCCAACGTCCTGACTTTC CASSRPSSGANVLTF
14 TRBJ2-7 TRBV5-1 - TRBD1 TGCGCCAGCAGCCTCGGACAGGGATACTACGAGCAGTACTTC CASSLGQGYYEQYF
16 TRBJ2-2 TRBV4-2 - TRBD2 TGTGCCAGCAGCCAAGAGTTAGCGGGAAACACCGGGGAGCTGTTTTTT CASSQELAGNTGELFF
14 TRBJ1-4 TRBV7-6 once - TGTGCCAGCAGCACCCGACCGGGGGAAGAAAAACTGTTTTTT CASSTRPGEEKLFF
20 TRBJ2-1 TRBV27 - TRBD2 TGTGCCAGCAGCCCCCCCCGGCGACTAGCGGGTCAGAGCTCCTACAATGAGCAGTTCTTC CASSPPRRLAGQSSYNEQFF
12 TRBJ1-6 TRBV6-1 - - TGTGCCAGCAGTGATACTTATTCACCCCTCCACTTT CASSDTYSPLHF
15 TRBJ2-7 TRBV4-2 - TRBD1 TGTGCCAGCAGCCAAGACCAGGGGGCCCACTACGAGCAGTACTTC CASSQDQGAHYEQYF
12 TRBJ2-3 TRBV30 once - TGTGCCTGGATGGACAGCACAGATACGCAGTATTTT CAWMDSTDTQYF
14 TRBJ1-4 TRBV5-1 many TRBD1 TGCGCCAGCAGCTTGGGACAGGGGCGGGAAAAACTGTTTTTT CASSLGQGREKLFF
13 TRBJ2-2 TRBV30 - - TGTGCCAGCAGGAGGTCGGGCACCGGGGAGCTGTTTTTT CASRRSGTGELFF
14 TRBJ1-1 TRBV5-1 - - TGCGCCAGCAGCTTGGATAGGGGAAGCACTGAAGCTTTCTTT CASSLDRGSTEAFF
15 TRBJ2-5 TRBV7-3 many - TGTGCCAGCAGCCTCCGAGGCGGGGAACAAGAGACCCAGTACTTC CASSLRGGEQETQYF
17 TRBJ1-2 TRBV10-2 - - TGCGCCAGCCTCAGCGACATCGGACAGAAAGCTAACTATGGCTACACCTTC CASLSDIGQKANYGYTF
15 TRBJ2-7 TRBV27 few - TGTGCCAGCAGTCCCCAGGACGGTCTGTCCTACGAGCAGTACTTC CASSPQDGLSYEQYF